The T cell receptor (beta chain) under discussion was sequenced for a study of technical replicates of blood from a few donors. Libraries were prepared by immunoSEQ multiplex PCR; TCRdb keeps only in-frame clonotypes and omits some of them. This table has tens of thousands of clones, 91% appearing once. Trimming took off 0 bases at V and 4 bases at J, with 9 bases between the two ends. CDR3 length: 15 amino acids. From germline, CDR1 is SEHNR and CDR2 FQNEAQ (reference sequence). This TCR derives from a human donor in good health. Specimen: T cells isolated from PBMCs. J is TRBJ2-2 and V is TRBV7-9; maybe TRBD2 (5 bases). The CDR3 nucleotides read TGTGCCAGCAGCTTAGCAATTACTAGCACCGGGGAGCTGTTTTTT. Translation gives CASSLAITSTGELFF.